This T cell receptor beta chain was captured by sequencing in a study of T cell responses to AZD1222 COVID-19 vaccine. The overall study: Second doses at about 4 or about 12 weeks were pooled. Study-wide results and limits: Reports say nearly half of spike-specific TCRs go after unmutated variant regions.

On this clone: Its antigen remains unknown.

The assay was immunoSEQ multiplex PCR, and TCRdb's table has in-frame clones only and misses some. The sample has more than 95,000 clones, about 91% seen once. This TCR was recovered from an adult in good health. Sequencing used peripheral blood, obtained on day 0 of AZD1222 vaccination.

CDR3 nucleotide sequence: TGTGCCAGCAGCTTAGCAGGGCTCTATGGCTACACCTTC. Amino acids: CASSLAGLYGYTF. The genes are TRBV7-9 and TRBJ1-2; D is uncertain. This CDR3 has 13 amino acids. Per germline, CDR1 SEHNR and CDR2 FQNEAQ (reference sequence). Trimming took 0 bases from V and 4 from J, leaving 6 bases between them.